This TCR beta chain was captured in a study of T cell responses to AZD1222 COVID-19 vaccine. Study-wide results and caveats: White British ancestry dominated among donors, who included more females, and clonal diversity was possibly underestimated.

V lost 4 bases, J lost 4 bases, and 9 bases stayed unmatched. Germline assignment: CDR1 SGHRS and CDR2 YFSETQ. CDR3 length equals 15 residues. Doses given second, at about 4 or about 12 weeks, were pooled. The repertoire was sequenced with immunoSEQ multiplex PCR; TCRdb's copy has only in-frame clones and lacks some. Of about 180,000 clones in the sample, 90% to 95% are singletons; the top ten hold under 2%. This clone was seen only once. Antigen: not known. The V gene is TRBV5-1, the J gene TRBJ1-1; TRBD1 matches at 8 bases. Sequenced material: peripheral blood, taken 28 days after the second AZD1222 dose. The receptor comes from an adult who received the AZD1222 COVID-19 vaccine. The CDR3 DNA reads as TGCGCCAGCAGCGCGAAACAGGGGGAGGTCACTGAAGCTTTCTTT. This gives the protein CASSAKQGEVTEAFF.